Sequencing of this TCR beta chain was carried out in a study of blood T cell repertoires in COVID-19. This CDR3 contains 16 residues. V lost 5 bases, J lost 2 bases, and 9 bases stayed unmatched. Germline CDR1 reads WSHSY; CDR2 reads SAAADI. Assay used: immunoSEQ multiplex PCR; TCRdb lists only in-frame clones, some missing. Of approximately 250,000 clones listed, 88% are singletons. Specimen: PBMCs or T cells enriched from blood (not recorded which). The receptor was isolated from a woman in her sixties or seventies in a cohort exposed to, infected with or recovered from COVID-19 (not recorded which). This chain joins TRBV10-2 and TRBJ2-3; 8 bases are shared with TRBD2. CDR3 residues: CASSPQAGVNTDTQYF. The CDR3 nucleotides are TGCGCCAGCAGTCCACAAGCGGGAGTTAACACAGATACGCAGTATTTT.